This TCR beta chain stems from a study of cytomegalovirus exposure and HLA in healthy donors. With 60 Vbeta and 13 Jbeta primers, the PCR was carried out. Method: immunoSEQ multiplex PCR; TCRdb's copy keeps in-frame clones and lacks some. The data show about 140,000 clones, over 60% seen once. The germline CDR1 and CDR2 sequences are MGHRA and YSYEKL. The CDR3 contains 15 residues. With 0 bases removed from V and 11 bases from J, the gap between germline ends came to 17 bases. The sequenced sample consisted of PBMCs. The origin of this receptor is a female donor in good health and CMV-seropositive. The chain couples TRBV4-1 to TRBJ1-5; weak D call: TRBD1 (5 bases). Written as DNA, the CDR3 is TGCGCCAGCAGCCAAGATGACGGCCAGGGAGGATCCCAGCATTTT. It yields the protein CASSQDDGQGGSQHF.